The 26 T cell receptor beta chains reported below all come from one sample, sequenced in a study of blood T cell repertoires in COVID-19. Generated by immunoSEQ multiplex PCR, the TCRdb table keeps only in-frame clones and is missing some. This sample carries 200,000 to 250,000 clones, 90% of them seen once, and the ten largest clones take over 13%. Sequenced: PBMCs or T cells enriched from blood (not recorded which). Receptors were obtained from a man aged 30 to 39 who had been exposed to COVID-19.

V is TRBV5-1 and J is TRBJ1-1; unclear D gene. Germline lookup yields CDR1 SGHRS and CDR2 YFSETQ. Trimming cost V 5 bases and J 7 bases, with 15 bases left between them. This CDR3 is built from 13 residues. The CDR3 is CASRSDAGGEAFF. Written as DNA, the CDR3 is TGCGCCAGCAGATCCGACGCGGGCGGTGAAGCTTTCTTT.

The V call is TRBV3-1 (or the pseudogene TRBV3-2), the J call TRBJ2-2; 9 nucleotides match TRBD2. The CDR3 loop spans 15 amino acids. V lost 1 base, J lost 8 bases, and 5 bases stayed unmatched. Germline CDR1 reads LGHDT; CDR2 reads YNNKEL (reference sequence). DNA for the CDR3: TGTGCCAGCAGCCAAGCCGGCGGGGGGGTTGGGGAGCTGTTTTTT. Translating it yields CASSQAGGGVGELFF.

The rearrangement links TRBV3-1 (or the pseudogene TRBV3-2) to TRBJ2-3, with 9 bases identical to TRBD1. The CDR3 sequence is 17 residues long. Trimming removed 4 bases from V and 3 bases from J; junction bases left unmatched: 11. Germline CDR1 and CDR2: LGHDT and YNNKEL (reference sequence). CDR3 DNA sequence: TGTGCCAGCAGCCTGACAGACGGACAGGGGATTACAGATACGCAGTATTTT. This codes for CASSLTDGQGITDTQYF.

This chain connects TRBV10-3 to TRBJ1-1; 7 nucleotides line up with TRBD1. After removal of 7 bases from V and 1 base from J, the junction contained 3 bases not matched to a gene. CDR3 length equals 13 residues. In germline, CDR1 is ENHRY, CDR2 SYGVKD. The CDR3 sequence is CAITRDRNTEAFF. The CDR3 DNA reads TGTGCCATCACCCGGGACAGGAACACTGAAGCTTTCTTT.

This clone was observed a single time. The chain carries TRBV7-2 and TRBJ1-2; possible D gene TRBD1, 5 bases. CDR3 length: 16 residues. Germline values: CDR1 SGHTA, CDR2 FQGNSA. Deletions cut 1 base from V and 5 bases from J, with 17 bases between. In nucleotides, the CDR3 is TGTGCCAGCAGCTTAGAAGCCCTCTGGGGGGAATATGGCTACACCTTC. Protein: CASSLEALWGEYGYTF.

J is TRBJ2-5 and V is TRBV9, with D uncertain. This CDR3 has 16 amino acids. Per the germline V gene, CDR1 is SGDLS and CDR2 is YYNGEE. V was clipped by 0 bases and J by 3 bases, with 15 bases between them. The CDR3: CASSVARGPPKETQYF. CDR3 DNA sequence: TGTGCCAGCAGCGTAGCTAGAGGTCCCCCTAAAGAGACCCAGTACTTC.

V gene TRBV7-8 combines with J gene TRBJ2-3; no reliable D call. From germline, CDR1 is SGHVS and CDR2 FQNEAQ. This CDR3 region has 13 residues. With 1 base removed from V and 4 bases from J, the gap between germline ends came to 6 bases. The CDR3 DNA sequence: TGTGCCAGCAGCTTAGATTTCGCAGATACGCAGTATTTT. This encodes CASSLDFADTQYF.

This clone was seen more than once but under ten times. The J gene is TRBJ2-2, the V gene TRBV11-3; D is undetermined. V was pared by 5 bases and J by 1 base, with 8 bases between. Germline-derived CDR1 and CDR2 are SGHNT and YENEEA. CDR3 length: 14 amino acids. CDR3 loop: CASSPRQNTGELFF. Here the CDR3 DNA reads TGTGCCAGCAGCCCAAGACAGAACACCGGGGAGCTGTTTTTT.

The chain carries TRBV3-1 (or the pseudogene TRBV3-2) and TRBJ2-7, with TRBD1 matching 8 bases. V trimming: 1 base; J trimming: 4 bases; junction bases outside the gene matches: 6. The CDR3 loop spans 15 amino acids. Germline CDR1 is LGHDT and CDR2 is YNNKEL (reference sequence). CDR3 in amino acids: CASSQVRGQGYEQYF. For the CDR3, the DNA is TGTGCCAGCAGCCAAGTCAGGGGGCAGGGGTACGAGCAGTACTTC.

The chain couples TRBV6-2 or TRBV6-3 to TRBJ1-1, with D unclear. CDR3 length equals 19 residues. Germline assignment: CDR1 MNHEY and CDR2 SVGEGT. V lost 0 bases and J lost 3, with 23 bases in between. The CDR3 DNA sequence: TGTGCCAGCAGTTACTCCCGCAAGTCCTACCGGTACCGGGACACTGAAGCTTTCTTT. Encoded protein: CASSYSRKSYRYRDTEAFF.

The chain carries TRBV6-2 or TRBV6-3 and TRBJ2-2; weak D call: TRBD2 (5 bases). This CDR3 is built from 15 residues. Germline values: CDR1 MNHEY, CDR2 SVGEGT. With 0 bases removed from V and 5 bases from J, the gap between germline ends came to 10 bases. The CDR3: CASSYSFGVTGELFF. The CDR3 bases are TGTGCCAGCAGTTACTCTTTCGGGGTTACCGGGGAGCTGTTTTTT.

The J gene is TRBJ2-5, the V gene TRBV4-1; 11 bases match TRBD2. The CDR3 loop spans 16 amino acids. Germline V gives CDR1 MGHRA, CDR2 YSYEKL. Losses at the gene ends were 2 bases for V and 4 bases for J; bases not matched to a gene: 6. CDR3 coding DNA: TGCGCCAGCAGCCAACCCTTAGCGGGGGGGCTAGAGACCCAGTACTTC. This encodes CASSQPLAGGLETQYF.

The chain recombines TRBV3-1 (or the pseudogene TRBV3-2) with TRBJ1-2; a possible D gene is TRBD1 (5 bases). The germline V and J ends were trimmed by 1 base and 9 bases, with 12 bases remaining between them. Germline loops: CDR1 LGHDT, CDR2 YNNKEL (reference sequence). This CDR3 has 13 residues. The CDR3 here is CASSQVTDSSYTF. The CDR3 bases are TGTGCCAGCAGCCAAGTGACCGACAGCAGCTACACCTTC.

The V gene is TRBV19, the J gene TRBJ1-4, with 8 positions matching TRBD1. J gave up 7 bases and V 8 bases, and 15 bases lay outside the gene matches. The CDR3 runs to 16 residues. Looked up from germline, CDR1 is LNHDA and CDR2 is SQIVND (reference sequence). The CDR3 DNA follows: TGTGCCAGTTGCAAGCTAGGACGACAGGGGTTTGAAAAACTGTTTTTT. Its protein is CASCKLGRQGFEKLFF.

The rearrangement joins TRBV4-1 to TRBJ2-7, with TRBD1 as a possible D gene (5 bases). The V gene's germline CDR1 is MGHRA and CDR2 YSYEKL. Trimming took off 4 bases at V and 3 bases at J, with 7 bases between the two ends. This CDR3 has 12 residues. In DNA form, the CDR3 reads TGCGCCAGCAGCCGCGACAGCTACGAGCAGTACTTC. This translates into CASSRDSYEQYF.

The CDR3: CATSGALVTDTQYF. The CDR3 coding sequence is TGTGCCACCAGCGGAGCTTTAGTCACAGATACGCAGTATTTT. The chain combines TRBV15 with TRBJ2-3; D uncertain. Germline CDR1 and CDR2: LNHNV and YYDKDF (reference sequence). The V end lost 5 bases, the J end lost 2 bases, and 11 bases lay between the germline ends. The CDR3 is 14 amino acids.

The chain uses TRBV7-3 and TRBJ2-1; 8 nucleotides align to TRBD2. Germline V lookup: CDR1 SGHTA, CDR2 FQGTGA. J lost 6 bases, V lost 3 bases, and 7 bases had no gene match. This CDR3 spans 15 amino acids. The CDR3 region is CASSFYHGGANEQFF. As DNA, the CDR3 is TGTGCCAGCAGCTTTTACCACGGGGGGGCCAATGAGCAGTTCTTC.

The chain combines TRBV23-1 with TRBJ2-7, with D unresolved. TRBV23-1 is assigned to the ORF class and has an uncertain function. The V end was cut by 0 bases, the J end by 3 bases, with 12 bases between. CDR3 length: 15 residues. The CDR3 DNA reads TGCGCCAGCAGTCAATCGCTCCGCAGGAACTACGAGCAGTACTTC. Translated: CASSQSLRRNYEQYF.

This clone was seen a handful of times. V usage is TRBV6-1 and J usage is TRBJ1-2, with TRBD1 matching 10 bases. CDR1 and CDR2 (germline): MNHNS, SASEGT. The CDR3 consists of 16 residues. V lost 2 bases, J lost 4 bases, and 7 bases stayed unmatched. The CDR3 DNA is TGTGCCAGCAGTGAATCCGGGACAGGGGTCGCCTATGGCTACACCTTC. It translates to CASSESGTGVAYGYTF.

The J gene is TRBJ1-4, the V gene TRBV11-2; D remains unclear. CDR3 length: 14 residues. CDR1 and CDR2 from the germline V gene are SGHAT and FQNNGV. V lost 5 bases, J lost 6 bases, and 13 bases lay in between. The CDR3 DNA reads TGTGCCAGCAGCGCCGGGGTTTCCTATGAAAAACTGTTTTTT. It codes for CASSAGVSYEKLFF.

The J gene is TRBJ2-7, the V gene TRBV27, with D possibly TRBD1 on 5 matching bases. V was cut by 2 bases and J by 0 bases, with 11 bases left in between. Germline-derived CDR1 and CDR2 are MNHEY and SMNVEV (reference sequence). The CDR3 consists of 15 residues. CDR3 residues: CASSLLYRSSYEQYF. CDR3 coding DNA: TGTGCCAGCAGTTTACTGTACAGGAGCTCCTACGAGCAGTACTTC.

This sequence joins TRBV9 and TRBJ1-1; TRBD1 might be the D (5 bases). CDR3 length: 13 residues. The V end was cut by 3 bases, the J end by 10 bases, with 16 bases between. Germline V gene sequence: CDR1 SGDLS, CDR2 YYNGEE. CDR3 amino acids: CASSEEGRVGAFF. The CDR3 coding sequence is TGTGCCAGCAGCGAAGAGGGGAGGGTCGGAGCTTTCTTT.

This rearrangement joins TRBV29-1 to TRBJ2-7; 13 nucleotides agree with TRBD2. The germline V gene has CDR1 SQVTM and CDR2 ANQGSEA. The CDR3 totals 14 residues. After removal of 6 bases from V and 3 bases from J, the junction contained 5 bases not matched to a gene. The CDR3 loop reads CSVVGTSGDYEQYF. The DNA of the CDR3 is TGCAGCGTCGTGGGGACTAGCGGGGACTACGAGCAGTACTTC.

The chain combines TRBV3-1 (or the pseudogene TRBV3-2) with TRBJ1-2; D gene ambiguous. V lost 3 bases and J 7 bases, leaving 6 bases between the germline ends. CDR3 length: 11 amino acids. The germline V gene has CDR1 LGHDT and CDR2 YNNKEL (reference sequence). The CDR3 loop is CASSHEGGYTF. The DNA for the CDR3 is TGTGCCAGCAGCCACGAGGGTGGCTACACCTTC.

The CDR3 DNA is TGTGCCAGTAGCCCAAAGGAGGGCAGGGGGAATTCACCCCTCCACTTT. It encodes CASSPKEGRGNSPLHF. V usage is TRBV19 and J usage is TRBJ1-6; TRBD1 matches 7 bases. V lost 6 bases, J lost 7 bases, and 12 bases stayed unmatched. CDR1 is LNHDA, CDR2 SQIVND, per germline (reference sequence). The length of the CDR3 is 16 residues.

The rearrangement uses TRBV7-6 and TRBJ1-2; D unresolved. Germline-derived CDR1 and CDR2 are SGHVS and FNYEAQ. The CDR3 covers 13 residues. Trimming took off 2 bases at V and 7 bases at J, with 11 bases between the two ends. CDR3 DNA: TGTGCCAGCAGCTTAAAGGAGTCTGGTGGCTACACCTTC. Residues: CASSLKESGGYTF.